The 28 T cell receptor beta chains below all came from one sample that was sequenced in a study of regulatory T cells in long-lasting Graves disease. Sample time point: newly diagnosed GD, antithyroid drugs for less than 3 months. Preparation of the TCR library used RNA extracted from PBMCs. Combining iRepertoire HTBI primers with Arm-PCR of CDR3 regions, the authors built TCR beta libraries. Each CDR3 protein is one row after TCRdb ran MiXCR on the multiplex PCR reads. This table holds 420,000 or so distinct CDR3 sequences, less than 20% found once. The sample was also linked to a second study, of T cells in Graves' hyperthyroidism and ophthalmopathy.

This specimen consisted of peripheral blood mononuclear cells (PBMCs), obtained at new diagnosis, from a patient treated with antithyroid drugs. The receptor source for this set is a woman aged 18-29 years with Graves disease.

This clonotype was counted ten times or more. The chain carries TRBV5-1 and TRBJ2-3; D gene ambiguous. There are 15 residues in the CDR3. The V gene lost 0 bases and the J gene lost 2 bases, with 10 bases spanning the gap. Germline assignment: CDR1 SGHRS and CDR2 YFSETQ. CDR3 nucleotide sequence: TGCGCCAGCAGCTTGGTGGGCCGCTTCACAGATACGCAGTATTTT. Protein: CASSLVGRFTDTQYF.

This clonotype was found many times. The chain combines TRBV5-1 with TRBJ1-2, with D possibly being TRBD1 (5 bases). CDR1 and CDR2 from the germline V gene are SGHRS and YFSETQ. The CDR3 consists of 13 residues. Trimming took off 1 base at V and 6 bases at J, with 10 bases between the two ends. CDR3 nucleotide sequence: TGCGCCAGCAGCTTGTCAGGGAACCATGGCTACACCTTC. Amino acids: CASSLSGNHGYTF.

This clonotype was seen many times. V and J are TRBV7-9 and TRBJ2-7; 14 bases align to TRBD2. Trimming took 5 bases from V and 1 from J; bases not matched to a gene: 7. The CDR3 is 17 residues long. Germline CDR1 SEHNR, CDR2 FQNEAQ (reference sequence). This chain's CDR3 is CASSPGLAGASSYEQYF. As DNA, the CDR3 is TGTGCCAGCAGCCCGGGACTAGCGGGAGCCAGTTCCTACGAGCAGTACTTC.

This clonotype appeared many times. J is TRBJ1-2 and V is TRBV18; D is unresolved. Per germline, CDR1 KGHSH and CDR2 LQKENI. The CDR3 spans 12 residues. Trimming took off 2 bases at V and 6 bases at J, with 7 bases between the two ends. CDR3 coding DNA: TGTGCCAGCTCACCAAACAAACATGGCTACACCTTC. Its translation: CASSPNKHGYTF.

This clonotype was counted many times. The chain recombines TRBV7-8 with TRBJ2-3; 14 bases line up with TRBD2. Germline assignment: CDR1 SGHVS and CDR2 FQNEAQ. The V and J ends lost 1 base and 5 bases, in that order; junction bases with no gene match: 5. The CDR3 runs 17 residues. The CDR3 loop is CASSLGGTSGSKDTQYF. CDR3 sequence (DNA): TGTGCCAGCAGCTTAGGGGGGACTAGCGGGAGTAAAGATACGCAGTATTTT.

This clonotype has only a few counts. The chain carries TRBV30 and TRBJ1-1; D possibly corresponds to TRBD1 (5 bases). Trimming pared 5 bases from V and 3 bases from J, leaving 10 bases between. This CDR3 has 12 residues. Per germline, CDR1 GTSNPN and CDR2 SVGIG (reference sequence). CDR3 protein: CAWGATYTEAFF. DNA for the CDR3: TGTGCCTGGGGGGCCACCTACACTGAAGCTTTCTTT.

A few counts support this clonotype. The rearrangement joins TRBV29-1 to TRBJ2-1; D call uncertain. Trimming took 4 bases from V and 10 from J, leaving 14 bases between them. This CDR3 has 12 amino acids. Germline loops: CDR1 SQVTM, CDR2 ANQGSEA. The CDR3 loop reads CSVVLSSSEQFF. In DNA form, the CDR3 reads TGCAGCGTTGTTTTGAGTAGCAGCGAGCAGTTCTTC.

This clonotype was observed at least ten times. In DNA, the CDR3 is TGTGCCAGCAGCTTTACCCCCTTCAGGAACACTGAAGCTTTCTTT. Its translation is CASSFTPFRNTEAFF. The rearrangement links TRBV5-5 to TRBJ1-1, with unresolved D. From germline, CDR1 is SGHKS and CDR2 YYEKEE (reference sequence). The length of the CDR3 is 15 residues. Trimming left V 2 bases short and J 1 base short, with 12 bases between.

For this clonotype: One base away lies a much larger clone, so this may be a sequencing read error. The chain links TRBV11-3 to TRBJ2-3; TRBD2 aligns across 8 bases. The J call may be in error: the DNA end matches TRBJ2-1 better. Looked up from germline, CDR1 is SGHNT and CDR2 is YENEEA. The CDR3 loop spans 17 amino acids. CDR3 nucleotide sequence: TGTGCCAGCAGTTCCGTAGCGGGATTCCTCCGATACTACGAGCAGTTCTTC. Translating gives CASSSVAGFLRYYEQFF.

This clonotype was seen many times. The CDR3 loop is CASIILAGAYEQYF. CDR3 sequence (DNA): TGCGCCAGCATCATACTAGCGGGAGCCTACGAGCAGTACTTC. This rearrangement joins TRBV5-1 to TRBJ2-7, with TRBD2 matching over 11 bases. Per germline, CDR1 SGHRS and CDR2 YFSETQ. CDR3 length equals 14 residues. The J segment lost 2 bases and the V segment lost 6 bases, leaving 4 bases of the junction unmatched.

Only a few counts were recorded for this clonotype. The V gene is TRBV7-2, the J gene TRBJ2-7, with 8 nucleotides matching TRBD2. V lost 0 bases and J lost 3; bases outside the gene matches: 4. The CDR3 spans 15 residues. Germline V gene sequence: CDR1 SGHTA, CDR2 FQGNSA. In nucleotides, the CDR3 is TGTGCCAGCAGCTTAGCATCGAGCGGGAGCTACGAGCAGTACTTC. It specifies CASSLASSGSYEQYF.

The chain couples TRBV6-1 to TRBJ2-1; 8 bases agree with TRBD2. The CDR3 is 17 amino acids. Per the germline V gene, CDR1 is MNHNS and CDR2 is SASEGT. The J segment lost 6 bases and the V segment lost 5 bases, leaving 15 bases of the junction unmatched. The CDR3 is CASSYRTGTRTPNEQFF. The CDR3 DNA is TGTGCCAGCAGTTACCGAACCGGGACTAGAACCCCCAATGAGCAGTTCTTC.

The rearrangement uses TRBV19 and TRBJ2-1; a possible D gene is TRBD2 (7 bases). V was trimmed by 7 bases and J by 7 bases, leaving 17 bases between them. CDR1 and CDR2 (germline): LNHDA, SQIVND (reference sequence). This CDR3 is built from 14 residues. CDR3 sequence (DNA): TGTGCCAGTAATTGGGGCGGGGGCCAGAATGAGCAGTTCTTC. It is translated as CASNWGGGQNEQFF.

The rearrangement joins TRBV7-8 to TRBJ1-1; a weak D match, TRBD1 (6 bases). Germline-derived CDR1 and CDR2 are SGHVS and FQNEAQ. The V gene lost 4 bases and the J gene lost 9 bases, with 18 bases spanning the gap. The CDR3 covers 14 residues. The CDR3 spells CASSSQERTVKAFF. CDR3 in DNA: TGTGCCAGCAGCTCCCAGGAGCGGACAGTTAAAGCTTTCTTT.

In its sample, this clonotype was seen a few times. This sequence joins TRBV12-3 or TRBV12-4 and TRBJ1-6; the D is unclear. Between the trimmed V and J ends, which lost 1 base and 4 bases, there was a span of 5 bases. CDR3 length equals 14 residues. CDR3 region: CASSLVGYNSPLHF. The CDR3 DNA sequence: TGTGCCAGCAGTTTAGTGGGTTATAATTCACCCCTCCACTTT.

The rearrangement links TRBV25-1 to TRBJ2-7; the match to TRBD1 covers 9 bases. There are 14 residues in the CDR3. The germline V gene encodes CDR1 MGHDK and CDR2 SYGVNS. The ends lost 1 base at V and 4 bases at J; junction bases unmatched: 2. Written as DNA, the CDR3 is TGTGCCAGCAGTGAATGGGGGACAGGGTACGAGCAGTACTTC. It specifies CASSEWGTGYEQYF.

The sample holds a few counts of this clonotype. The rearrangement uses TRBV6-1 and TRBJ2-1; the D gene is possibly TRBD2 (6 bases). Trimming took off 1 base at V and 5 bases at J, with 21 bases between the two ends. The CDR3 is made up of 18 amino acids. Per germline, CDR1 MNHNS and CDR2 SASEGT. The CDR3 bases are TGTGCCAGCAGTGAAGGAGTCCGCAGGACTAACTTCAACAATGAGCAGTTCTTC. The encoded protein is CASSEGVRRTNFNNEQFF.

This clonotype was recorded at least ten times. V is TRBV7-2 and J is TRBJ2-3, with D tentatively TRBD2 (6 bases). The V gene lost 2 bases and the J gene lost 2 bases, with 11 bases spanning the gap. From germline, CDR1 is SGHTA and CDR2 FQGNSA. The CDR3 length is 15 residues. The DNA for the CDR3 is TGTGCCAGCAGCTTAACTAGCCCTCCCACAGATACGCAGTATTTT. Its translation: CASSLTSPPTDTQYF.

This clonotype came up many times. The rearrangement uses TRBV6-1 and TRBJ1-1; the D gene is possibly TRBD1 (6 bases). CDR1 is MNHNS and CDR2 is SASEGT in the germline V gene. V lost 7 bases to trimming and J lost 4 bases, with 7 bases between them. The CDR3 consists of 11 residues. CDR3 loop: CASKGGTEAFF. The CDR3 DNA sequence: TGTGCCAGCAAAGGGGGCACTGAAGCTTTCTTT.

The gene calls are TRBV10-2 and TRBJ2-5; D may be TRBD2 (5 bases). The V and J ends lost 3 bases and 1 base respectively, with 12 bases between them. The CDR3 covers 15 residues. Germline values: CDR1 WSHSY, CDR2 SAAADI. Written as DNA, the CDR3 is TGCGCCAGCAGTGAAGAGAGAGGGCTCCAAGAGACCCAGTACTTC. This gives the protein CASSEERGLQETQYF.

This clonotype was observed at least ten times. The chain joins TRBV27 to TRBJ1-6; tentative D call: TRBD1 (5 bases). This CDR3 is 19 amino acids long. Germline CDR1 and CDR2: MNHEY and SMNVEV (reference sequence). Trimming took 4 bases from V and 4 from J, leaving 23 bases between them. The CDR3 protein is CASSSPGPHPGGYNSPLHF. CDR3 nucleotides: TGTGCCAGCAGTTCCCCGGGCCCTCATCCCGGGGGGTATAATTCACCCCTCCACTTT.

In its sample, this clonotype was seen many times. The chain uses TRBV30 and TRBJ2-2, with 7 bases fitting TRBD2. V lost 4 bases and J lost 6; bases outside the gene matches: 2. Looked up from germline, CDR1 is GTSNPN and CDR2 is SVGIG (reference sequence). This CDR3 has 12 amino acids. The CDR3 loop reads CAWKRDAGELFF. DNA for the CDR3: TGTGCCTGGAAGCGGGATGCCGGGGAGCTGTTTTTT.

This clonotype was counted at least ten times. This chain uses TRBV7-9 with TRBJ2-1; D may match TRBD1 or TRBD2 (5 bases each). CDR1 SEHNR and CDR2 FQNEAQ come from the germline V gene (reference sequence). The CDR3 consists of 12 residues. With 6 bases removed from V and 8 bases from J, the gap between germline ends came to 11 bases. The CDR3 nucleotides are TGTGCCAGCAGTTGGGGGTGGGATGAGCAGTTCTTC. Protein sequence: CASSWGWDEQFF.

This clonotype was recorded at least ten times. The genes are TRBV20-1 and TRBJ2-3; D is ambiguous. CDR1 is DFQATT and CDR2 is SNEGSKA in the germline V gene (reference sequence). Trimming took 3 bases from V and 0 from J, leaving 10 bases between them. The CDR3 has 14 residues. The CDR3 nucleotides read TGCAGTGCTAGGGCCGGTTCTAGCACAGATACGCAGTATTTT. This translates into CSARAGSSTDTQYF.

This clonotype was counted ten times or more. The chain joins TRBV20-1 to TRBJ2-3; 9 bases align to TRBD2. V lost 5 bases, J lost 6 bases, and 12 bases stayed unmatched. Germline loops: CDR1 DFQATT, CDR2 SNEGSKA (reference sequence). The CDR3 is 15 amino acids. The CDR3 nucleotides are TGCAGTGCTGATAGTATAGCGGGAGCCCTTGATACGCAGTATTTT. Translated: CSADSIAGALDTQYF.

This clonotype has ten or more counts. The chain joins TRBV5-1 to TRBJ2-7, with 8 bases fitting TRBD1. The CDR3 has 15 residues. The V gene end was trimmed by 4 bases and the J gene end by 4 bases; junction bases not matched to a gene: 10. Per the germline V gene, CDR1 is SGHRS and CDR2 is YFSETQ. The CDR3 nucleotides read TGCGCCAGCAGCCTACAGACAGGGGCAGCTTACGAGCAGTACTTC. This encodes CASSLQTGAAYEQYF.

This clonotype showed up many times. The J gene is TRBJ2-7, the V gene TRBV6-1; 9 nucleotides line up with TRBD2. After removal of 4 bases from V and 2 bases from J, the junction contained 6 bases not matched to a gene. Germline V CDR1 and CDR2: MNHNS, SASEGT. The CDR3 extends over 15 amino acids. Written as DNA, the CDR3 is TGTGCCAGCAGTGTATCGTTAGCGGGAGCCTACGAGCAGTACTTC. Protein product: CASSVSLAGAYEQYF.

This clonotype has at least ten counts. The chain recombines TRBV13 with TRBJ2-7, with D possibly matching TRBD1 (5 bases). The germline V gene has CDR1 PRHDT and CDR2 FYEKMQ (reference sequence). The CDR3 spans 14 residues. With 3 bases removed from V and 3 bases from J, the gap between germline ends came to 12 bases. In nucleotides, the CDR3 is TGTGCCAGCAGCTTCCAGGGTGGGTACTACGAGCAGTACTTC. It codes for CASSFQGGYYEQYF.